The 11 T cell receptor beta chains given below trace back to one sample, sequenced in a study of cytotoxic CD8 clonotypes in ibrutinib-treated CLL. Assay: immunoSEQ multiplex PCR; the TCRdb copy retains only in-frame clones and omits some. The data contain around 150,000 clones, nearly 90% of them singletons. The material was PBMCs, obtained at disease progression, from a patient treated with ibrutinib. The source of these receptors is a human donor with chronic lymphocytic leukemia.

J is TRBJ1-5 and V is TRBV6-6, with TRBD1 matching over 9 bases. Trimming cost V 4 bases and J 7 bases; bases outside gene matches: 5. Germline V gene lookup returns CDR1 MNHNY and CDR2 SVGAGI (reference sequence). CDR3 length: 14 residues. CDR3 sequence reads: CASSSGTGLQPQHF. The CDR3 region has the DNA TGTGCCAGCAGTTCCGGGACAGGGCTGCAGCCCCAGCATTTT.

CDR3 sequence (DNA): TGCAGCCTAGACTCAGGCCCAGGTAGTGAGGCTTTCTTT. Amino acid sequence: CSLDSGPGSEAFF. J is TRBJ1-1 and V is TRBV29-1; D gene ambiguous. CDR1 is SQVTM and CDR2 is ANQGSEA in the germline V gene. The length of the CDR3 is 13 residues. Trimming pared 8 bases from V and 11 bases from J, leaving 24 bases between.

The genes are TRBV4-1 and TRBJ2-7, with D perhaps TRBD1 or TRBD2 (5 bases each). Germline V CDR1 and CDR2: MGHRA, YSYEKL. The CDR3 runs to 15 residues. Trimming removed 4 bases at V and 7 bases at J, with 20 bases between. The CDR3 sequence is CASSRVWDGREEQYF. The CDR3 bases are TGCGCCAGCAGCCGAGTCTGGGACGGACGAGAAGAGCAGTACTTC.

The V call is TRBV7-9, the J call TRBJ2-3, with 7 bases aligning to TRBD1. This CDR3 spans 14 amino acids. V was clipped by 5 bases and J by 3 bases; unmatched bases: 5. CDR1 SEHNR and CDR2 FQNEAQ come from the germline V gene (reference sequence). CDR3 amino acids: CASSREGATDTQYF. The CDR3 bases are TGTGCCAGCAGCCGAGAGGGGGCTACAGATACGCAGTATTTT.

The chain couples TRBV10-3 to TRBJ2-3; D is unclear. The germline CDR1 and CDR2 sequences are ENHRY and SYGVKD. CDR3 length: 14 residues. Trimming took 0 bases from V and 8 from J, leaving 12 bases between them. The chain's CDR3 is CAISESLGGSTQYF. CDR3 sequence (DNA): TGTGCCATCAGTGAGTCTCTGGGTGGTAGTACGCAGTATTTT.

This clone was detected only once. The rearrangement uses TRBV5-4 and TRBJ2-7; 7 nucleotides line up with TRBD2. After removal of 0 bases from V and 6 bases from J, the junction contained 9 bases not matched to a gene. Germline V gives CDR1 SGHNT, CDR2 YYREEE (reference sequence). This CDR3 spans 15 amino acids. Here the CDR3 reads CASSLGVAGEVEQYF. The DNA for the CDR3 is TGTGCCAGCAGCTTGGGTGTGGCGGGAGAGGTCGAGCAGTACTTC.

This chain uses TRBV6-1 with TRBJ1-3; D uncertain. V lost 7 bases, J lost 4 bases, and 17 bases lay in between. Germline CDR1 is MNHNS and CDR2 is SASEGT. The CDR3 totals 15 residues. As DNA, the CDR3 is TGTGCCAGCACCTCGAGTCGGGAGACCGGAAACACCATATATTTT. Protein product: CASTSSRETGNTIYF.

The chain joins TRBV6-5 to TRBJ1-5, with D hard to call. There are 16 residues in the CDR3. The germline gives CDR1 MNHEY, CDR2 SVGAGI. V gave up 4 bases and J gave up 1 base, with 14 bases separating them. As DNA, the CDR3 is TGTGCCAGCAGTTTCGCTGTTGGGAGAAGCAATCAGCCCCAGCATTTT. Translated, it gives CASSFAVGRSNQPQHF.

The chain recombines TRBV4-1 with TRBJ1-2; D gene ambiguous. The V and J ends lost 6 bases and 1 base respectively, with 15 bases between them. CDR1 and CDR2 from the germline V gene are MGHRA and YSYEKL. The CDR3 totals 15 residues. The CDR3: CASRDRARDNYGYTF. CDR3 nucleotides: TGCGCCAGCAGAGATCGAGCTAGGGATAACTATGGCTACACCTTC.

V gene TRBV7-6 combines with J gene TRBJ2-7; D may be TRBD1 or TRBD2 (6 bases each). The CDR3 length is 16 residues. The germline V gene encodes CDR1 SGHVS and CDR2 FNYEAQ. V lost 1 base to trimming and J lost 4 bases, with 17 bases between them. The DNA for the CDR3 is TGTGCCAGCAGCTTAGGGAGGGGGACTGGGATATACGAGCAGTACTTC. This translates into CASSLGRGTGIYEQYF.

This clone was observed a few times. The J gene is TRBJ1-1, the V gene TRBV6-6, with D possibly being TRBD1 (6 bases). The CDR3 length is 15 residues. Germline V CDR1 and CDR2: MNHNY, SVGAGI (reference sequence). V dropped 2 bases and J dropped 3 bases, with 13 bases sitting between them. The DNA of the CDR3 is TGTGCCAGCAGTTACCCCGGCAGGGGAGACACTGAAGCTTTCTTT. The encoded protein is CASSYPGRGDTEAFF.